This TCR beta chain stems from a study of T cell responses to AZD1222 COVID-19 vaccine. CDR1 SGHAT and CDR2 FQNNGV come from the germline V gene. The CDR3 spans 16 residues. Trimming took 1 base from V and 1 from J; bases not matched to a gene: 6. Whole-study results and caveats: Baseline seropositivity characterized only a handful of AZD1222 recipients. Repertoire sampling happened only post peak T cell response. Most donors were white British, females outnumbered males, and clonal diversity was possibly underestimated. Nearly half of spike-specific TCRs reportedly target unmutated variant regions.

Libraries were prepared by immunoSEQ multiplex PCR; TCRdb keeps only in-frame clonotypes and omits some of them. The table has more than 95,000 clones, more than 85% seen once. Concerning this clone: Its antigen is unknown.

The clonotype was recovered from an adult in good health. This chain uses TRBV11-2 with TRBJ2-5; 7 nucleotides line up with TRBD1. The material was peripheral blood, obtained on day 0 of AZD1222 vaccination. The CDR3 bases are TGTGCCAGCAGCTTAGGTTACAGGGGTACCCAAGAGACCCAGTACTTC. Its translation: CASSLGYRGTQETQYF.